Listed here are 16 T cell receptor beta chains from one sample, sequenced in a study of blood T cell repertoires in COVID-19. Measured with immunoSEQ multiplex PCR; TCRdb has only the in-frame clones, and not every one. Among about 170,000 clones listed, over 80% were seen once. Sequenced sample: peripheral blood. These TCRs come from a woman aged 45-59 years with acute or convalescent COVID-19.

This chain uses TRBV5-1 with TRBJ1-1; 9 bases match TRBD1. J lost 1 base, V lost 4 bases, and 5 bases had no gene match. The germline gives CDR1 SGHRS, CDR2 YFSETQ. The CDR3 runs to 15 residues. The DNA for the CDR3 is TGCGCCAGCAGCCGTGGGGACAGGGAGAACACTGAAGCTTTCTTT. Protein product: CASSRGDRENTEAFF.

The chain carries TRBV27 and TRBJ1-6, with D perhaps TRBD1 (5 bases). Trimming shortened V by 6 bases and J by 7 bases, and 16 bases separated the two germline ends. The CDR3 runs 15 residues. The germline V gene encodes CDR1 MNHEY and CDR2 SMNVEV (reference sequence). The CDR3 nucleotides are TGTGCCAGCAGGTCGACGGGGGGGTACAATTCACCCCTCCACTTT. Translated: CASRSTGGYNSPLHF.

The J gene is TRBJ2-1, the V gene TRBV28; 7 bases are shared with TRBD1. Trimming removed 5 bases from V and 3 bases from J; junction bases left unmatched: 7. CDR3 size: 15 residues. Germline V gene data show CDR1 as MDHEN and CDR2 as SYDVKM. CDR3 residues: CASSQDRKFYNEQFF. The DNA for the CDR3 is TGTGCCAGCAGTCAGGACAGGAAATTCTACAATGAGCAGTTCTTC.

This chain connects TRBV5-1 to TRBJ1-2, with a possible D match to TRBD1 (6 bases). Germline CDR1 SGHRS, CDR2 YFSETQ. V was trimmed by 0 bases and J by 4 bases, leaving 10 bases between them. This CDR3 spans 14 amino acids. The CDR3 loop is CASSLDRASYGYTF. The CDR3 DNA reads TGCGCCAGCAGCTTGGACAGGGCCTCCTATGGCTACACCTTC.

This chain links TRBV6-5 with TRBJ1-3; weak D call: TRBD1 (5 bases). V lost 2 bases, J lost 1 base, and 12 bases lay in between. Germline lookup yields CDR1 MNHEY and CDR2 SVGAGI. The CDR3 has 16 amino acids. CDR3: CASSYGTGTSGNTIYF. As DNA, the CDR3 is TGTGCCAGCAGTTACGGTACAGGAACTTCTGGAAACACCATATATTTT.

This chain joins TRBV30 and TRBJ2-5, with TRBD2 matching 7 bases. The germline gives CDR1 GTSNPN, CDR2 SVGIG (reference sequence). Trimming cost V 2 bases and J 7 bases; bases outside gene matches: 13. CDR3 length: 15 amino acids. The CDR3 region has the DNA TGTGCCTGGAGTACGACGCGGGAGTGGGGGGGGACCCAGTACTTC. Its protein product is CAWSTTREWGGTQYF.

The chain is built from TRBV18 and TRBJ2-2, with D tentatively TRBD1 (6 bases). V lost 3 bases and J lost 2, with 13 bases in between. CDR1 KGHSH and CDR2 LQKENI come from the germline V gene. This CDR3 has 16 amino acids. The CDR3 spells CASSPAGGPNTGELFF. CDR3 sequence (DNA): TGTGCCAGCTCACCGGCTGGGGGCCCCAACACCGGGGAGCTGTTTTTT.

The gene calls are TRBV3-1 (or the pseudogene TRBV3-2) and TRBJ1-1, with TRBD1 matching over 8 bases. The CDR3 covers 15 residues. V lost 4 bases to trimming and J lost 0 bases; unmatched junction nucleotides: 4. CDR1 is LGHDT and CDR2 is YNNKEL in the germline V gene (reference sequence). CDR3 region: CASSLTGALNTEAFF. The CDR3 DNA sequence: TGTGCCAGCAGCCTGACAGGGGCCCTGAACACTGAAGCTTTCTTT.

This sequence joins TRBV4-1 and TRBJ2-5; D is perhaps TRBD1 (6 bases). Trimming took off 0 bases at V and 4 bases at J, with 9 bases between the two ends. The germline gives CDR1 MGHRA, CDR2 YSYEKL. This CDR3 has 14 amino acids. The CDR3 bases are TGCGCCAGCAGCCAAGAGGGGGCACGAGAGACCCAGTACTTC. This encodes CASSQEGARETQYF.

This clone was seen a single time. The CDR3 DNA reads as TGTGCTAGTGGTTTATTAGCGGGGGAAAGCCAAGAGACCCAGTACTTC. Protein product: CASGLLAGESQETQYF. This chain uses TRBV12-5 with TRBJ2-5; 9 bases map to TRBD2. CDR1 and CDR2 (germline): LGHNT, FRNRAP. After removal of 3 bases from V and 1 base from J, the junction contained 6 bases not matched to a gene. CDR3 length equals 16 residues.

The chain couples TRBV19 to TRBJ2-2, with 10 positions matching TRBD1. The CDR3 consists of 16 residues. J gave up 3 bases and V 4 bases, and 5 bases lay outside the gene matches. The germline gives CDR1 LNHDA, CDR2 SQIVND (reference sequence). CDR3 loop: CASSTGQGRYTGELFF. In DNA, the CDR3 is TGTGCCAGTAGTACGGGACAGGGGAGATACACCGGGGAGCTGTTTTTT.

V usage is TRBV7-8 and J usage is TRBJ1-4; 11 bases fit TRBD1. Germline V CDR1 and CDR2: SGHVS, FQNEAQ. Trimming cost V 4 bases and J 2 bases; bases outside gene matches: 3. This CDR3 has 16 residues. This CDR3 is CASSSGTGGTNEKLFF. The CDR3 bases are TGTGCCAGCAGCTCAGGGACAGGGGGGACTAATGAAAAACTGTTTTTT.

In its sample, this clone was seen once. The chain has TRBV19 and TRBJ1-2; 9 bases fit TRBD1. The CDR3 is made up of 14 amino acids. CDR1 LNHDA and CDR2 SQIVND come from the germline V gene (reference sequence). V lost 6 bases to trimming and J lost 5 bases; unmatched junction nucleotides: 7. Here the CDR3 DNA reads TGTGCCAGTAGCCCAGCCGGGACAGGGTATGGCTACACCTTC. Translated, it gives CASSPAGTGYGYTF. Full variable domain (remainder filled in from reference TRBV19 and TRBJ1-2): DGGITQSPKYLFRKEGQNVTLSCEQNLNHDAMYWYRQDPGQGLRLIYYSQIVNDFQKGDIAEGYSVSREKKESFPLTVTSAQKNPTAFYLCASSPAGTGYGYTFGSGTRLTVV.

With respect to this clone: At one boundary the junction diverges from the germline segment, which might be a read error. CDR3 sequence reads: CASSQERTGNPEAFF. The CDR3, as DNA: TGCGCCAGCAGCCAAGAAAGGACAGGGAACCCTGAAGCTTTCTTT. The chain recombines TRBV4-3 with TRBJ1-1; 8 bases agree with TRBD1. CDR1 and CDR2 from the germline V gene are LGHNA and YSLEER. The CDR3 totals 15 residues.

The gene calls are TRBV30 and TRBJ2-4; possibly TRBD1 for D (5 bases). The CDR3 consists of 17 residues. Trimming took off 1 base at V and 3 bases at J, with 19 bases between the two ends. Per the germline V gene, CDR1 is GTSNPN and CDR2 is SVGIG (reference sequence). Here the CDR3 reads CAWSAFVKGLDKNIQYF. The CDR3 nucleotides read TGTGCCTGGAGTGCCTTCGTAAAGGGGCTCGACAAAAACATTCAGTACTTC.

The chain joins TRBV24-1 to TRBJ2-7, with 9 positions matching TRBD1. This CDR3 has 14 residues. CDR1 is KGHDR and CDR2 is SFDVKD in the germline V gene. V trimming: 3 bases; J trimming: 6 bases; junction bases outside the gene matches: 5. CDR3 protein: CATSDPGTGFEQYF. For the CDR3, the DNA is TGTGCCACCAGTGATCCCGGGACAGGGTTCGAGCAGTACTTC.